This is a list of T cell receptor beta chains from one sample in a study of blood T cell repertoires in COVID-19. Produced via immunoSEQ multiplex PCR; TCRdb's table is partial and in-frame only. The sample has under 250,000 clones, 80% to 90% seen once. Sequenced input: PBMCs or T cells enriched from blood (not recorded which). Receptor source: a woman aged 18-29 years in a cohort exposed to, infected with or recovered from COVID-19 (not recorded which). Each CDR3 is given with its conserved first and last residue. A D gene is named only where the DNA matches it firmly. The listing skips clone size in some rows; elsewhere it reads once, few, many or a size class.

D gene	V gene	clone size	J gene	CDR3 DNA	CDR3 protein
TRBD2	TRBV7-9	NA	TRBJ2-5	TGTGCCAGCAGCTTAGGACTAGCGGCGCAAGAGACCCAGTACTTC	CASSLGLAAQETQYF
NA	TRBV2	NA	TRBJ1-6	TGTGCCAGCACCCAACAGAAGGAAAATTCACCCCTCCACTTT	CASTQQKENSPLHF
NA	TRBV6-5	NA	TRBJ2-3	TGTGCCAGCACGCCAGGCGCAACAGATACGCAGTATTTT	CASTPGATDTQYF
NA	TRBV30	NA	TRBJ1-1	TGTGCCTGGAGTGTTGAGACAGTGAACACTGAAGCTTTCTTT	CAWSVETVNTEAFF
TRBD1	TRBV5-4	NA	TRBJ1-1	TGTGCCAGCAGGCCAGGGACAGGCGACACTGAAGCTTTCTTT	CASRPGTGDTEAFF
NA	TRBV11-1	NA	TRBJ2-7	TGTGCCAGCAGCCCCTCGAGGGCAACCTACGAGCAGTACTTC	CASSPSRATYEQYF
NA	TRBV13	NA	TRBJ1-1	TGTGCCAGCAGCTCCAGGGCCCTCCTGACTGAAGCTTTCTTT	CASSSRALLTEAFF
NA	TRBV6-5	NA	TRBJ2-7	TGTGCCAGCAGTTCCGACAGGACCTACGAGCAGTACTTC	CASSSDRTYEQYF
NA	TRBV5-1	NA	TRBJ1-2	TGCGCCAGCAGCTCCGGAGGGTATGGCTACACCTTC	CASSSGGYGYTF
TRBD1	TRBV10-1	NA	TRBJ1-5	TGCGCCAGCAATGGGACAGGGCGCAATCAGCCCCAGCATTTT	CASNGTGRNQPQHF
NA	TRBV5-4	NA	TRBJ1-2	TGTGCCAGCAGCTTGGACAGGAACTATGGCTACACCTTC	CASSLDRNYGYTF
TRBD1	TRBV6-5	NA	TRBJ2-7	TGTGCCAGCACCGCAGGGGGCGGGGACGAGCAGTACTTC	CASTAGGGDEQYF
NA	TRBV7-8	few	TRBJ2-7	TGTGCCAGCAGCCCGCAGGGCGAGGCCTACGAGCAGTACTTC	CASSPQGEAYEQYF
NA	TRBV30	NA	TRBJ1-2	TGTGCCTGGAGTGTTGGAGGGAATGGCTACACCTTC	CAWSVGGNGYTF
NA	TRBV9	once	TRBJ1-2	TGTGCCAGCAGCGCGACAGATTATGGCTACACCTTC	CASSATDYGYTF
NA	TRBV7-3	NA	TRBJ1-1	TGTGCCAGCAGCTCCAGGGGACGGGACACTGAAGCTTTCTTT	CASSSRGRDTEAFF
TRBD1	TRBV9	NA	TRBJ1-2	TGTGCCAGCAGCGCTAGGACAGGGGGCGCCTCTGTTGGAGGCTACACCTTC	CASSARTGGASVGGYTF
NA	TRBV5-8	NA	TRBJ2-5	TGTGCCAGCAGCCTAAGGGGTGAAAGGCAAGAGACCCAGTACTTC	CASSLRGERQETQYF
TRBD1	TRBV7-9	NA	TRBJ1-6	TGTGCCAGCAGCCCGCGGGACAGGTATTCCCCCCTCCACTTT	CASSPRDRYSPLHF
TRBD1	TRBV10-2	NA	TRBJ2-2	TGCGCCAGCAGTGGACAGGGGGCGAACACCGGGGAGCTGTTTTTT	CASSGQGANTGELFF
NA	TRBV12-3/TRBV12-4	NA	TRBJ1-1	TGTGCCAGCAGTTTGCGTTTCACTGAAGCTTTCTTT	CASSLRFTEAFF
NA	TRBV19	NA	TRBJ2-5	TGTGCCAGTAGTAACCAGATTCAAGAGACCCAGTACTTC	CASSNQIQETQYF
TRBD1	TRBV19	few	TRBJ1-2	TGTGCCAGTAGTAGGGACAGCACAATCTATGGCTACACCTTC	CASSRDSTIYGYTF
TRBD2	TRBV19	NA	TRBJ2-3	TGTGCCAGTAATCCGGGACTAGCGGGAGAGGAGACGCAGTATTTT	CASNPGLAGEETQYF
TRBD2	TRBV14	NA	TRBJ2-1	TGTGCCAGCAGCCCACTAGCGCCCTCCTACAATGAGCAGTTCTTC	CASSPLAPSYNEQFF
NA	TRBV10-2	NA	TRBJ2-7	TGCGCCAGCAGTGGGTACCAGGGGACCTACGAGCAGTACTTC	CASSGYQGTYEQYF
TRBD1	TRBV27	NA	TRBJ1-6	TGTGCCAGCAGGGGACAGGGAGAGAATTCACCCCTCCACTTT	CASRGQGENSPLHF
TRBD1	TRBV18	NA	TRBJ2-7	TGTGCCAGCTCACCGGGACAGGGGGGTTATTACGAGCAGTACTTC	CASSPGQGGYYEQYF
TRBD1	TRBV5-1	NA	TRBJ1-1	TGCGCCAGCAGCGAGGGGACAGGGGGTCACACTGAAGCTTTCTTT	CASSEGTGGHTEAFF
TRBD1	TRBV28	NA	TRBJ2-1	TGTGCCAGCAGTTCCCCGGGACAGGGGACAAATGAGCAGTTCTTC	CASSSPGQGTNEQFF
TRBD2	TRBV6-5	NA	TRBJ2-1	TGTGCCAGCAGGCTAGCGGGAATGGAGGACAATGAGCAGTTCTTC	CASRLAGMEDNEQFF
NA	TRBV28	NA	TRBJ2-7	TGTGCCAGCAGTTCTCGGGGCGGGGCGGGCGACGAGCAGTACTTC	CASSSRGGAGDEQYF
TRBD1	TRBV2	NA	TRBJ1-2	TGTGCCAGCAGCCAGACAGGGATCTATGGCTACACCTTC	CASSQTGIYGYTF
NA	TRBV7-3	NA	TRBJ2-7	TGTGCCAGCAGCTTAGCTCCGGGGGCCTACGAGCAGTACTTC	CASSLAPGAYEQYF
TRBD2	TRBV19	NA	TRBJ2-3	TGTGCCAGCTCCCGGGGGGACCCCACAGATACGCAGTATTTT	CASSRGDPTDTQYF
TRBD2	TRBV20-1	NA	TRBJ2-4	TGCAGTGCTAGTGCCGCATCTAGCGGGATGAAAAACATTCAGTACTTC	CSASAASSGMKNIQYF
NA	TRBV6-5	NA	TRBJ1-2	TGTGCCAGCAGTTATGACGTAGCTTATGGCTACACCTTC	CASSYDVAYGYTF
NA	TRBV4-1	NA	TRBJ1-2	TGCGCCAGCAGCCAAGTCGGGGGTGGCTACACCTTC	CASSQVGGGYTF
TRBD2	TRBV19	NA	TRBJ2-1	TGTGCCAGTAGTATAGGTGCGCTAGCGGGAGGGAGGGATGAGCAGTTCTTC	CASSIGALAGGRDEQFF
TRBD1	TRBV4-2	NA	TRBJ1-2	TGTGCCAGCAGCCAAGCCTCTCGGGACAGCTATGGCTACACCTTC	CASSQASRDSYGYTF
NA	TRBV19	NA	TRBJ1-2	TGTGCCAGTTGGCACTATGGCTACACCTTC	CASWHYGYTF